The T cell receptor beta chain described here comes from a study of T cells after yellow fever vaccination. Overall study findings and caveats: Subsequent booster samples again held most clones from primary vaccination (around 96% CD4, 85% to 90% CD8).

The CDR3 covers 15 residues. The germline V gene encodes CDR1 MGHRA and CDR2 YSYEKL. Deletions cut 0 bases from V and 2 bases from J, with 11 bases between. TCRdb fed the 5' RACE reads into MiXCR, producing one record per CDR3 protein. The sample consists of 90,000 to 150,000 distinct CDR3 sequences, about 7% of them appearing once. This clonotype came up many times. The antigen remains undetermined. The specimen was CD4+ T cells sorted from PBMCs, collected about 49 days after the first yellow fever vaccination. This chain uses TRBV4-1 with TRBJ2-7, with D hard to call. The clonotype comes from a man between 18 and 29 years old who received the YFV17D yellow fever vaccine. The CDR3 DNA is TGCGCCAGCAGCCAAGAGATTACGCGAACCTACGAGCAGTACTTC. Translated, it gives CASSQEITRTYEQYF.